This TCR beta chain was found in a study of regulatory dendritic cells for organ transplantation. The V end was cut by 5 bases, the J end by 4 bases, with 14 bases between. This CDR3 spans 15 amino acids. CDR1 is SGHTA and CDR2 is FQGNSA in the germline V gene. Only one count was recorded for this clone. Its specificity is not known. Sequencing used immunoSEQ multiplex PCR; TCRdb keeps in-frame clones, though not all of them. The table has 9,500 to 15,000 clones, about 60% seen once. Sorted subsets were CFSE-labeled and cultured four to six days with allogeneic dendritic cells. This clonotype was obtained from a human donor in good health. The chain employs TRBV7-2 and TRBJ2-2; D might be TRBD1 (6 bases). Material for sequencing was naive CD8+ T cells from blood cultured with dendritic cells. Subset reported: CD45RA+ naive T cells. In DNA form, the CDR3 reads TGTGCCAGCAGCCTCAGGGGTGCGGTCACCGGGGAGCTGTTTTTT. This encodes CASSLRGAVTGELFF.